This TCR beta chain originates from a study of blood T cell repertoires in COVID-19. Study-wide context: Sites across the United States, Italy and Spain contributed samples from acute and convalescent COVID-19. T cells, B-cell-depleted T cells, or PBMCs provided the cDNA or gDNA that served as material.

In the source study's methods: Reference gene primer amplification gave estimated nucleated cell counts. Measured with immunoSEQ multiplex PCR; TCRdb has only the in-frame clones, and not every one. V and J calls and clone size are given by that table; D and trimming were obtained from the DNA. The profile shows some 210,000 clones, 84% of them singletons. The CDR3 runs to 13 residues. V lost 8 bases and J lost 6, with 13 bases in between. This chain connects TRBV12-3 or TRBV12-4 to TRBJ1-4; D gene ambiguous. The specimen was peripheral blood. The sequence came from a woman aged 45-59 years with active or convalescent COVID-19. As DNA, the CDR3 is TGTGCCAGCGCGAGGAGGGTCCATGAAAAACTGTTTTTT. Translated: CASARRVHEKLFF.